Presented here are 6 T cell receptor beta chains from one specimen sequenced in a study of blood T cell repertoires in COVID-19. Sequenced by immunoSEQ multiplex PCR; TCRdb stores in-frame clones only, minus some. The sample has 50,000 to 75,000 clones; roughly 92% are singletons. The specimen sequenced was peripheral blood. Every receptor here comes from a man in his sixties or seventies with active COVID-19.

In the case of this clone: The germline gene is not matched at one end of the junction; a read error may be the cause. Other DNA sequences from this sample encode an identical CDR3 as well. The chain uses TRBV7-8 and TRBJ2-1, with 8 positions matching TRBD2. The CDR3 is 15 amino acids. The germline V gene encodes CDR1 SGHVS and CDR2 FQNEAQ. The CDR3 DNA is TGTGCCAGCAGCGTAAGCGGGGGAGTGTATAATGAGCAATTCTTC. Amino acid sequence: CASSVSGGVYNEQFF.

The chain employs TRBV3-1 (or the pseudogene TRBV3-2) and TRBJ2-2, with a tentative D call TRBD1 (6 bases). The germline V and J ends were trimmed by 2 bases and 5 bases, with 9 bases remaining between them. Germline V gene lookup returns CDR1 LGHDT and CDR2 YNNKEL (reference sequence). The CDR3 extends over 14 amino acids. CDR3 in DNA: TGTGCCAGCAGCCAAATCGACAGGACCGGGGAGCTGTTTTTT. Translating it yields CASSQIDRTGELFF.

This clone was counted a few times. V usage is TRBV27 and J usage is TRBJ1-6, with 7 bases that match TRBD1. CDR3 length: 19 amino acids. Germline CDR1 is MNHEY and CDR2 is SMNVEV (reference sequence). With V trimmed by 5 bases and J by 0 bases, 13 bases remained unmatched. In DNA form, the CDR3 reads TGTGCCAGCAGTCCCACCGGGACAGCATGGAGCTCCTATAATTCACCCCTCCACTTT. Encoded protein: CASSPTGTAWSSYNSPLHF.

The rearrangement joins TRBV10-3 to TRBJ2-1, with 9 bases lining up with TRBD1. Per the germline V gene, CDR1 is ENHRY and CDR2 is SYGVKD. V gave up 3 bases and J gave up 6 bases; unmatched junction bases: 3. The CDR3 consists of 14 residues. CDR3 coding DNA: TGTGCCATCAGTGACGACAGGGGGGTCAATGAGCAGTTCTTC. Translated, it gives CAISDDRGVNEQFF.

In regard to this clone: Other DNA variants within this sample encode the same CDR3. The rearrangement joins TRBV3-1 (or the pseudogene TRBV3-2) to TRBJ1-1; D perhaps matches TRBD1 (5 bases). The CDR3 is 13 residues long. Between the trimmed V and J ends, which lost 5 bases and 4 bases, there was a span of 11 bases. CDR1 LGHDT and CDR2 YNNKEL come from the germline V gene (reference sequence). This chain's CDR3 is CASSSYQGTEAFF. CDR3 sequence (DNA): TGTGCCAGCAGCTCCTATCAGGGCACTGAAGCTTTCTTT.

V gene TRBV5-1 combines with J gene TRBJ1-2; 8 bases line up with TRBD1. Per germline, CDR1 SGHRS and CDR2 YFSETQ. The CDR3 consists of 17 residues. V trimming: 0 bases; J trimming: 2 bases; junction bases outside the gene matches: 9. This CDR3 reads CASSLGDRTSGNYGYTF. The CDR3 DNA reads TGCGCCAGCAGCTTGGGGGACAGGACCTCGGGGAACTATGGCTACACCTTC. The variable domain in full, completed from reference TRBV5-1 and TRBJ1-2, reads KAGVTQTPRYLIKTRGQQVTLSCSPISGHRSVSWYQQTPGQGLQFLFEYFSETQRNKGNFPGRFSGRQFSNSRSEMNVSTLELGDSALYLCASSLGDRTSGNYGYTFGSGTRLTVV.